This TCR beta chain was recorded in a study of cytomegalovirus exposure and HLA in healthy donors (dated 2017 in TCRdb). General notes on the study: The 650 to 750 repertoires of the first cohort and the approximately 130 validation repertoires were produced on the same platform, according to a later analysis. In addition to the first cohort of 500 to 850 subjects, a separate validation cohort of 130 or so different subjects was used. The study combined high-throughput TCR immunosequencing, statistical association of individual TCRs with disease status, and machine learning to predict cytomegalovirus infection status. The study aimed to test whether signatures of past pathogen exposure could be identified by cataloging public T cell receptors.

The donors belonged to the validation cohort of over a hundred subjects, which was separate from the approximately 610-subject first cohort. A remark on this clone: The clone's antigen remains unknown. Base qualities are missing; no much larger clone stands one base away.

Library creation used the immunoSEQ multiplex PCR assay. From the authors' description of their analysis: A statistical classification framework was built for diagnosing cytomegalovirus status from the catalog of TCR beta chain sequences. TCRdb re-hosts the immuneACCESS table, in-frame sequences only. Its copies lack some clones; in the studies checked, an unresolved V gene accounts for under half of them, and the cause for the rest is not known. The D gene and trimming were derived from the DNA, and the V and J assignments and clone size from that table. This sample comprises fewer than 200,000 clones, about 89% of them detected only once. About 2.9% of the sample belongs to the ten largest clones. Overall study results and their limits: The validation cohort had no HLA typing available for a later analysis, so co-occurrence within that cohort was assessed over all 120 or so repertoires. According to the authors, the approach could potentially be generalized to other disease states and immunological phenotypes. The study gave a list of some 150 TCR beta chains associated with cytomegalovirus. The classifier was reported to diagnose cytomegalovirus status with high specificity and sensitivity in both the original cohort and the validation cohort. A later analysis found that TCRs clustered in the first cohort also tended to co-occur in the approximately 120 validation repertoires, with approximately 95% of cluster scores above 0. In vitro tests confirmed that a few of the cytomegalovirus-associated TCR beta chains recognize cytomegalovirus antigens. Across donors, most TCR sequences were observed very rarely, whereas some public TCRs were present in many individuals.

This TCR was recovered from a woman in her late teens or twenties in good health and CMV-seropositive. Sequencing was performed on PBMCs.

The DNA is as follows: TGTGCCAGCAGCCTTGGGACTAGCGGGAGTGGCTACGAGCAGTACTTC. This yields the protein CASSLGTSGSGYEQYF. The chain uses TRBV5-4 and TRBJ2-7; 14 of the junction bases match TRBD2. CDR1 SGHNT and CDR2 YYREEE were looked up in the germline V gene (reference sequence). CDR3 length: 16 amino acids, cysteine to phenylalanine. The read is trimmed to its CDR3 DNA, 48 bases read in frame from base 1. From V the trimming removes 4 bases and from J it removes 3 bases, while the gene matches leave 6 bases of the junction unaccounted for.